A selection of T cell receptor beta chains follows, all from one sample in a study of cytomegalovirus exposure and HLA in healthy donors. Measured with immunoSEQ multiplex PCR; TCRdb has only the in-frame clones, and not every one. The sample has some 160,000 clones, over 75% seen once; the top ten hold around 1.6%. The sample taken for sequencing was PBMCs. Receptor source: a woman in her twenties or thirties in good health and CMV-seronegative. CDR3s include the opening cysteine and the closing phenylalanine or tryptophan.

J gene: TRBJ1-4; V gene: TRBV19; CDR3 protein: CASSIGSRNEKLFF
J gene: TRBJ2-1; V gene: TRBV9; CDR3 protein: CASSLRTGGVDEQFF
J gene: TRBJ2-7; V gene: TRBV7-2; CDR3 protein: CASSFSAGTSGSSYEQYF
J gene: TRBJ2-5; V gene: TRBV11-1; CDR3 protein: CASSQRRGGVETQYF
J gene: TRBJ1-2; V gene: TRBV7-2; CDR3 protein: CASSLSRAYGYTF
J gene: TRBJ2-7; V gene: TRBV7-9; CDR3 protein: CASSTPGGPHEQYF
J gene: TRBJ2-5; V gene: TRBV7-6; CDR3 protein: CASSHLGGEETQYF
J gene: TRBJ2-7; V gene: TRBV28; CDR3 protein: CASLGGQGRFEQYF
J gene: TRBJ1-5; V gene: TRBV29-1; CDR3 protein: CSVEAGGNQPQHF
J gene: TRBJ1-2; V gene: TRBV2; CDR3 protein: CASMRTGATLNYGYTF
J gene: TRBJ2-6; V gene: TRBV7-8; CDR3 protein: CASSLVVTEPGANVLTF
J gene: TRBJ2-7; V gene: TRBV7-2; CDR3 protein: CASSPPPAGEQYF
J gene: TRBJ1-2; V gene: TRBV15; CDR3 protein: CATSRDSRLHGGYTF
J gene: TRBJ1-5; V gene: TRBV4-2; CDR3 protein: CASSQDQGGHQPQHF
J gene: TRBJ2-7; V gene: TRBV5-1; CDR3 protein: CASSLGGTSYEQYF
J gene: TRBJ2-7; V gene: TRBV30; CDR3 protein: CAWAGQYEQYF
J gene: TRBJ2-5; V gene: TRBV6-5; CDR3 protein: CASSYDRGRETQYF
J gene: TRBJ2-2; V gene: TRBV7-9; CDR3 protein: CASSLVSAGATGELFF
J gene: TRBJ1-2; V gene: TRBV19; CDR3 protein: CASSAPDRGRLRYGYTF
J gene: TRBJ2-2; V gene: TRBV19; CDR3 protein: CASSIGTGGSGELFF
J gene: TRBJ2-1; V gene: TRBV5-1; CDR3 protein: CASSFGGGPYNEQFF
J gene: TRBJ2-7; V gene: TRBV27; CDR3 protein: CASSPRLAGGRKYF
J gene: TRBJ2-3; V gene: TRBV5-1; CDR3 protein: CASSLVASGSTDTQYF
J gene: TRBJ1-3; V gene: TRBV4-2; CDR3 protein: CASRRSSRGQGEGNTIYF
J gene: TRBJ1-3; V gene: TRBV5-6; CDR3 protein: CASSPGTGDWGNTIYF
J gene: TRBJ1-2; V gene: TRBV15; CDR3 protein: CATSRGSPVTGGFGYTF
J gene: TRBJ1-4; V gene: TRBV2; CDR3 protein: CASSESPRLLEKLFF
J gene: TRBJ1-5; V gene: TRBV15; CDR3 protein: CATSRDWGVWHF
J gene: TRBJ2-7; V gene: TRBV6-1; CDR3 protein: CASSSTGGSYEQYF
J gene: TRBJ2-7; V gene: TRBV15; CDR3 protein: CATSRTLVAGESYEQYF
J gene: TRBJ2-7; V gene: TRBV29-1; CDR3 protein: CSVLGLAQTYEQYF
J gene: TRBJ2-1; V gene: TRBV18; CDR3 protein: CASSSLLGGLYNEQFF